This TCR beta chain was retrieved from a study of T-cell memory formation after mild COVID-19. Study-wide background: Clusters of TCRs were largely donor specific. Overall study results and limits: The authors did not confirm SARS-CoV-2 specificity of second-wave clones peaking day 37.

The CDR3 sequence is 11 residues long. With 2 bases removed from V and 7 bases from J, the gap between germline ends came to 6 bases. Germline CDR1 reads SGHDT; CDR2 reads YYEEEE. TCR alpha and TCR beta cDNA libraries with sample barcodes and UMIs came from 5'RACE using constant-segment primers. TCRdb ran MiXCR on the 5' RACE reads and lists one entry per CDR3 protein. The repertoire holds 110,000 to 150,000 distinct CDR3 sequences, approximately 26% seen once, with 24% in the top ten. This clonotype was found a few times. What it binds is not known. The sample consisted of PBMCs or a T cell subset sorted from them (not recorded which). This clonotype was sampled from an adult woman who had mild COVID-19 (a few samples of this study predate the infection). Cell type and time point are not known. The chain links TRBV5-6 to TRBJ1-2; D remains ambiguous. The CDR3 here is CASSFSGGYTF. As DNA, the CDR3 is TGTGCCAGCAGCTTCAGTGGTGGCTACACCTTC.